This T cell receptor beta chain was sequenced for a study of cytomegalovirus exposure and HLA in healthy donors. General study points: It was likely that a cluster of highly shared sequence variants was a sequencing artifact.

As to this clone: Its antigen is unknown.

The CDR3 has 15 amino acids. The germline gives CDR1 SGHTA, CDR2 FQGTGA. Trimming cost V 7 bases and J 3 bases, with 13 bases left between them. PCR was performed using 60 Vbeta and 13 Jbeta primers. Repertoires were generated with immunoSEQ multiplex PCR, while TCRdb's copy carries only in-frame clones and drops some. The profile shows 150,000 to 200,000 clones, roughly 73% of them singletons. Sequencing input: PBMCs. The clonotype was recovered from a female donor in good health and CMV-seronegative. The V call is TRBV7-3, the J call TRBJ2-6, with D tentatively TRBD1 (6 bases). The CDR3 reads CASTEDSSGANVLTF. The CDR3 DNA follows: TGTGCCAGCACCGAGGACAGTAGTGGGGCCAACGTCCTGACTTTC.